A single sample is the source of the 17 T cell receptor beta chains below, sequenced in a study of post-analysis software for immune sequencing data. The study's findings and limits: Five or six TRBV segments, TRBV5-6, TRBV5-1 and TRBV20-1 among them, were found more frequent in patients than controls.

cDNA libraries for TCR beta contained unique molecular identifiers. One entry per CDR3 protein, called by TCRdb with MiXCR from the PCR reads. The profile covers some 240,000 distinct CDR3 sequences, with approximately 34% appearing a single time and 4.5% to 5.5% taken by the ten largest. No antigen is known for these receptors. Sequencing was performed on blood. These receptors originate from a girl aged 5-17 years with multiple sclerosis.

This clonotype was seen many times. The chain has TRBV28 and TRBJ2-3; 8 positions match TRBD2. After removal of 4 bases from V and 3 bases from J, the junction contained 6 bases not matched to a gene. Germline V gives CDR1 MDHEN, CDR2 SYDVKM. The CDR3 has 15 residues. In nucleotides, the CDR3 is TGTGCCAGCAGTTCGGGCGGGGGGCTGACAGATACGCAGTATTTT. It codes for CASSSGGGLTDTQYF. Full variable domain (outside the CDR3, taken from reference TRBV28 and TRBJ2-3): DVKVTQSSRYLVKRTGEKVFLECVQDMDHENMFWYRQDPGLGLRLIYFSYDVKMKEKGDIPEGYSVSREKKERFSLILESASTNQTSMYLCASSSGGGLTDTQYFGPGTRLTVL.

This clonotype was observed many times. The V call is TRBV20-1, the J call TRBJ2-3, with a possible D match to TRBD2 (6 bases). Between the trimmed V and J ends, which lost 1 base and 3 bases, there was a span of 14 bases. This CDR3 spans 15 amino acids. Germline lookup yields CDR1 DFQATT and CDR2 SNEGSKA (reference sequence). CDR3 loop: CSARGSGTWTDTQYF. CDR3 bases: TGCAGTGCTAGAGGATCAGGGACTTGGACAGATACGCAGTATTTT.

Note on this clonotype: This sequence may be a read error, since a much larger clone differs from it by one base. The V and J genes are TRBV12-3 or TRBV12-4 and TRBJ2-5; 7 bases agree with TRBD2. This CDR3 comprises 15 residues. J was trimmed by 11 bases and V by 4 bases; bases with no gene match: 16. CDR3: CASSSWGRAGNEQYF. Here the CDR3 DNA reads TGTGCCAGCAGTTCTTGGGGGAGGGCCGGGAATGAGCAGTACTTC.

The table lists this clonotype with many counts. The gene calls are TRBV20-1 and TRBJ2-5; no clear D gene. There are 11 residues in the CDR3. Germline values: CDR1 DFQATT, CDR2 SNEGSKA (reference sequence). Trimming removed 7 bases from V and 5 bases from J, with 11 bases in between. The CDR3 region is CSGGYGETQYF. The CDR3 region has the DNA TGCAGTGGAGGCTACGGGGAGACCCAGTACTTC.

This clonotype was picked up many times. Written as DNA, the CDR3 is TGTGCCAGCAGCTTAGCCCGCAATGAGCAGTTCTTC. It codes for CASSLARNEQFF. The chain couples TRBV7-9 to TRBJ2-1; D is ambiguous. Germline values: CDR1 SEHNR, CDR2 FQNEAQ (reference sequence). The germline V and J ends were trimmed by 0 bases and 6 bases, with 3 bases remaining between them. The CDR3 totals 12 residues.

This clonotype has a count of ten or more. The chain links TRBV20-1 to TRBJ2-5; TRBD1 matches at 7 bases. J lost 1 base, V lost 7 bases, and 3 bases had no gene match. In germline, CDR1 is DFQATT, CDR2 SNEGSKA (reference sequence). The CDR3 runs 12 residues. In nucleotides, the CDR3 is TGCAGTGGGGACAGTGTCCAAGAGACCCAGTACTTC. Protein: CSGDSVQETQYF.

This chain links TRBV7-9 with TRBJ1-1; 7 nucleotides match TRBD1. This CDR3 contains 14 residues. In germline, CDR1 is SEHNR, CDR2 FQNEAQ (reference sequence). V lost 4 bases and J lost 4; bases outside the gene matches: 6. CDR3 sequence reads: CASSSRQGGTEAFF. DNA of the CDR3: TGTGCCAGCAGCTCTCGACAGGGCGGCACTGAAGCTTTCTTT.

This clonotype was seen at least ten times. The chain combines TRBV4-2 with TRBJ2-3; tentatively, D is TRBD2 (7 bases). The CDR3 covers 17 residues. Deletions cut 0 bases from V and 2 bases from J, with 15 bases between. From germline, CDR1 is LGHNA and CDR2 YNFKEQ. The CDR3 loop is CASSQDVVGGLTDTQYF. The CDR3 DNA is TGTGCCAGCAGCCAAGATGTGGTGGGGGGGCTCACAGATACGCAGTATTTT.

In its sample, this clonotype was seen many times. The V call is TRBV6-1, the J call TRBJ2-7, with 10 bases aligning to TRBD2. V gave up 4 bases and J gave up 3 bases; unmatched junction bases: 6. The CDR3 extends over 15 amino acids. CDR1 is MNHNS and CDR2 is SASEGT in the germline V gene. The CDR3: CASSGRTSGDYEQYF. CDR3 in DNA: TGTGCCAGCAGTGGCCGGACTAGCGGAGACTACGAGCAGTACTTC.

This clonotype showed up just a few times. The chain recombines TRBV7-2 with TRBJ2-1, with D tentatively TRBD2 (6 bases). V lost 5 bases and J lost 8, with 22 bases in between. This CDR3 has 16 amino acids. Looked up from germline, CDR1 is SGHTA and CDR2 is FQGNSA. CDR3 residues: CASSGGLSPLRYEQFF. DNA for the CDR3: TGTGCCAGCAGCGGGGGACTCTCGCCCTTACGATATGAGCAGTTCTTC. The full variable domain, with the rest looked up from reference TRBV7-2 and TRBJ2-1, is GAGVSQSPSNKVTEKGKDVELRCDPISGHTALYWYRQSLGQGLEFLIYFQGNSAPDKSGLPSDRFSAERTGGSVSTLTIQRTQQEDSAVYLCASSGGLSPLRYEQFFGPGTRLTVL.

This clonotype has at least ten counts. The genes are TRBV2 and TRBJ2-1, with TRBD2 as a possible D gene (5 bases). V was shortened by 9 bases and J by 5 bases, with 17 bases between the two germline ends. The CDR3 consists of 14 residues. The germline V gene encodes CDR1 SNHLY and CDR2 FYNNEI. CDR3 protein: CASAQESGNNEQFF. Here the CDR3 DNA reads TGTGCCAGTGCGCAGGAGAGCGGTAACAATGAGCAGTTCTTC.

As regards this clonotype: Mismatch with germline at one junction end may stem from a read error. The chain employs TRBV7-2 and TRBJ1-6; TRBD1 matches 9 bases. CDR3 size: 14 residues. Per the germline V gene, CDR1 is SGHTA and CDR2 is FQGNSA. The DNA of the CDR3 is TGTGCCAGCAGCCCCGGACAGGGGATTTCATCCCTCCACTTT. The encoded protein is CASSPGQGISSLHF.

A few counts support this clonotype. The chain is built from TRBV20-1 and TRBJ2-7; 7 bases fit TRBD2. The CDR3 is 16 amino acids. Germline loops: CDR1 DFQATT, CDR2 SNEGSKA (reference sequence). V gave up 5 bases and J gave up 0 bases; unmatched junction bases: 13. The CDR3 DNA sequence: TGCAGTGCTCTCCCTCCGGGAGCGGGGAACTCCTACGAGCAGTACTTC. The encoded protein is CSALPPGAGNSYEQYF.

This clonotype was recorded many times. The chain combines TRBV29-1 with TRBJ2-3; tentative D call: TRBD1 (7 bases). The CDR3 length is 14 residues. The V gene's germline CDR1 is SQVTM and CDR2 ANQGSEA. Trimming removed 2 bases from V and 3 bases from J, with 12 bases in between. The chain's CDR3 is CSVESQGGTDTQYF. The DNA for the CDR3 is TGCAGCGTTGAAAGCCAGGGGGGAACAGATACGCAGTATTTT.

This CDR3 reads CASRSTSGGSTDTQYF. The CDR3 nucleotides are TGTGCCAGCAGGTCTACTAGCGGGGGCTCCACAGATACGCAGTATTTT. The chain uses TRBV14 and TRBJ2-3, with 11 bases matching TRBD2. CDR1 is SGHDN and CDR2 is FVKESK in the germline V gene. The J segment lost 2 bases and the V segment lost 6 bases, leaving 7 bases of the junction unmatched. CDR3 length: 16 residues.

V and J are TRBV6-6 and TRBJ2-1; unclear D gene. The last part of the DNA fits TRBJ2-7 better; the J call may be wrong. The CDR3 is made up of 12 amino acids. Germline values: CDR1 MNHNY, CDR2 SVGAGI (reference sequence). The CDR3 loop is CASSYSVSEQYF. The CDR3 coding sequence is TGTGCCAGCAGTTACTCGGTTAGTGAGCAGTACTTC.

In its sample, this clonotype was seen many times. The chain's CDR3 is CASRLLAGQSSYNEQFF. CDR3 nucleotides: TGTGCCAGCAGACTACTAGCGGGTCAGAGCTCCTACAATGAGCAGTTCTTC. The chain has TRBV6-2 or TRBV6-3 and TRBJ2-1; TRBD2 matches 9 bases. Germline lookup yields CDR1 MNHEY and CDR2 SVGEGT. Trimming took 6 bases from V and 0 from J; bases not matched to a gene: 9. This CDR3 spans 17 amino acids.